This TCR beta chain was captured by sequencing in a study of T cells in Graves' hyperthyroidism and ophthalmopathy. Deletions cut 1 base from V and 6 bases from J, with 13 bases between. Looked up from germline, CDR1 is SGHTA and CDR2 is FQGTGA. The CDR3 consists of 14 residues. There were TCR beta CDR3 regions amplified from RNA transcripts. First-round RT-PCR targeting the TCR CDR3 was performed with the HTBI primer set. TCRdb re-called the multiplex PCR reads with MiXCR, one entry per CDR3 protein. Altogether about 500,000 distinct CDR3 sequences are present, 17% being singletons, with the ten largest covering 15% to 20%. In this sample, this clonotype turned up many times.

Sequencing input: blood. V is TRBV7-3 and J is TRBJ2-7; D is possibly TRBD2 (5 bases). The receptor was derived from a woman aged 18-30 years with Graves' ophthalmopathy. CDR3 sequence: CASSLRGVSTEQYF. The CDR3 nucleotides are TGTGCCAGCAGCTTAAGGGGAGTGTCAACCGAGCAGTACTTC.